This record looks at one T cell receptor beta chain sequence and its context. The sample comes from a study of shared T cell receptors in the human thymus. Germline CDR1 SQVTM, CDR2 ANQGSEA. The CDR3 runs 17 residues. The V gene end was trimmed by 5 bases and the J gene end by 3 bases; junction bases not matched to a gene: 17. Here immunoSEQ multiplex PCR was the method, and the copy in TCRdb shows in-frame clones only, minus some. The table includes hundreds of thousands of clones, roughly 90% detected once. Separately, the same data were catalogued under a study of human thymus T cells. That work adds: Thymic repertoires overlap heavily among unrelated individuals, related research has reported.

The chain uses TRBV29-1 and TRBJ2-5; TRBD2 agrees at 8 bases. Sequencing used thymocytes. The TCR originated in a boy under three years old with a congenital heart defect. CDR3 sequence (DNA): TGCAGCGTTCCTAGCGGCGGAGCGGGAGTAGATAAAGAGACCCAGTACTTC. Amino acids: CSVPSGGAGVDKETQYF.